Reported below is one TCR beta chain. Which antigen it targets is not known. The sample holds no much larger clone one base away, and base qualities are not on file. Library construction relied on the immunoSEQ multiplex PCR assay. What TCRdb holds here is the immuneACCESS table cut down to in-frame rearrangements. Part of the clones is not present; checked against another copy, under half of the missing clones reflect an unresolved V gene, and the others are unexplained. Within this sample are 650 to 900 clones, with 82% of them counted one time only. The ten most abundant clones make up roughly 16% of the sample. This entry is derived from a study of chemoradiotherapy in HPV16-positive cancers (dated by TCRdb to between 2021 and 2023). For context, the study as a whole: Candidate HPV-specific T-cell clones and common TCR motifs were defined by functional T-cell assays performed on cells from a couple of HPV16-positive patients. Whether T-cell immunity against the HPV oncoproteins E6 and E7 changes during chemoradiotherapy and whether survival is affected by this immunity were examined in the study. TCR repertoires from 86 patients with HPV-related cancers were then used to track the candidate HPV-specific TCRs and motifs.

Trimming removed 7 bases from V and 0 bases from J, leaving 12 bases between the germline ends. From a lookup of the germline V gene, CDR1 and CDR2 are SGHRS and YFSETQ. Inclusive of the bounding cysteine and phenylalanine, the CDR3 is 14 residues long. Only the CDR3 DNA stays, 42 bases, in frame from base 1. General conclusions and limits of the study: Expansion of candidate HPV-specific clones and E7-related TCR motifs was observed in the tumor microenvironment during treatment, whereas no such expansion was observed for non-HPV-specific T cells. The functional definition of HPV-specific T cells was derived from only two HPV16-positive patients, and the survival association was reported for HPV16-positive patients. In HPV16-positive patients, expansion of HPV-responsive T cells during chemoradiotherapy was found to be associated with improved recurrence-free survival.

Repertoires were sampled repeatedly over the course of chemoradiotherapy so that clonal expansion in the tumor microenvironment could be followed. The source was tumor tissue, collected from a patient who underwent chemoradiotherapy. This clonotype was sampled from a human donor with HPV-associated anogenital cancer. In this chain, TRBV5-1 is recombined with TRBJ2-3; TRBD2 is a possible D gene, resting on 5 matching bases. The nucleotide sequence is given as TGCGCCAGCGCCCGGGAACATAGCACAGATACGCAGTATTTT. Protein translation: CASAREHSTDTQYF. The CDR3, completed at both ends by the reference TRBV5-1 and TRBJ2-3 genes, gives the full variable domain KAGVTQTPRYLIKTRGQQVTLSCSPISGHRSVSWYQQTPGQGLQFLFEYFSETQRNKGNFPGRFSGRQFSNSRSEMNVSTLELGDSALYLCASAREHSTDTQYFGPGTRLTVL.